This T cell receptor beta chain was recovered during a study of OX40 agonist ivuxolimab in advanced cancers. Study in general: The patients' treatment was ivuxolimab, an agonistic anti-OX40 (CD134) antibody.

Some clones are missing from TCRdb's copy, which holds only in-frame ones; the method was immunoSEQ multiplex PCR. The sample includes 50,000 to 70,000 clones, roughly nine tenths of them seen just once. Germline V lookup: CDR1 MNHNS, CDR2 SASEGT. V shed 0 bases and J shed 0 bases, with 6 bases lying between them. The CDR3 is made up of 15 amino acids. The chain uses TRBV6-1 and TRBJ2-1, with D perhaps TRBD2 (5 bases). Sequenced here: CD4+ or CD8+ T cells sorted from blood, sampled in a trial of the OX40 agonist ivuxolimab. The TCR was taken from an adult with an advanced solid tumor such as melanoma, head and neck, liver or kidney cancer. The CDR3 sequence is CASSEAGASYNEQFF. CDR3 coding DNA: TGTGCCAGCAGTGAAGCGGGAGCCTCCTACAATGAGCAGTTCTTC.